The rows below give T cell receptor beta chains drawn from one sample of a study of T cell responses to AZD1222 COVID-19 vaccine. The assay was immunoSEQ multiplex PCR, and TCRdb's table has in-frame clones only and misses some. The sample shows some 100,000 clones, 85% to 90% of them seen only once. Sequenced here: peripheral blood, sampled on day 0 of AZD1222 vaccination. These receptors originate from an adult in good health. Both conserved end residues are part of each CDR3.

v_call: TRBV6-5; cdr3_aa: CASSYSKGTGSSPLHF
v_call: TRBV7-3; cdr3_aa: CASSLDRTYEQYF
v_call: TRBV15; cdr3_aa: CATSRDGAVYEQYF
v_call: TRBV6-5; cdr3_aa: CASRPYGLDAYEQYF
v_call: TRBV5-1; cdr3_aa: CASSLVSGRTSTDTQYF
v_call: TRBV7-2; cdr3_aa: CASSLETSGRAGKTQYF
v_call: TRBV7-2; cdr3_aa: CASSFPTDNYGYTF
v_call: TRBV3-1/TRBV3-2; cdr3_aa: CASSQVHGGQFGNTIYF
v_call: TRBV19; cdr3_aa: CASSIDGAGRYSNTEAFF
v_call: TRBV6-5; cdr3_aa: CASSYAGPNPNYGYTF
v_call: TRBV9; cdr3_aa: CASSVDRLAGYNEQFF
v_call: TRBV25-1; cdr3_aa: CASSETRTGVDDEQFF
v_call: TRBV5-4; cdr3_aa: CASSPGGSGTGEQYF
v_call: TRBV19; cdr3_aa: CASSIRARAYEQYF
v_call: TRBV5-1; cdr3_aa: CASSRDLNYEQFF
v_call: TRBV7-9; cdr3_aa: CASSSPTGGYGYTF
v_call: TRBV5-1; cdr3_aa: CASSLTTGGEGYTF
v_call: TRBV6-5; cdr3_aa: CASSRLTGNYEQYF
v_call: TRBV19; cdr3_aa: CASSARAGVVEAFF
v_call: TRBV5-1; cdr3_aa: CASSEGKSMNTEAFF
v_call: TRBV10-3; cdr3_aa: CAISGLALTDTQYF
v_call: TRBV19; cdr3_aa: CASRVMAGSDTQYF
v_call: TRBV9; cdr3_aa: CASSVGGEAYNEQFF
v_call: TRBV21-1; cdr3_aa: CASSGRTGNNSPLHF
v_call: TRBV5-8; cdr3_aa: CASRTLAGITDTQYF
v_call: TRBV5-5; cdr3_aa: CASSPTGAGNQPQHF
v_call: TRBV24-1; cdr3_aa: CATSDWGQGRGYTF
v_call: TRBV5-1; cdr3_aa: CASSPGGTSTYEQYF
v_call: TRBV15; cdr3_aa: CATGHNALDGYTF
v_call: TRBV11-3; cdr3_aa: CASSRTLGEFEKLFF
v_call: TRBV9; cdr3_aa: CASNREGGNTGELFF
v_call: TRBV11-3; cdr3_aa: CASRPGGSNTGELFF
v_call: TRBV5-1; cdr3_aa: CASSLGRGGSTEAFF
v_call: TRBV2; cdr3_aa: CASRVGTSGSSYNEQFF
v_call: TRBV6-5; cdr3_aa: CASRTGFNLYEQYF
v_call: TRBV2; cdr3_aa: CAQGGLSWEQYF
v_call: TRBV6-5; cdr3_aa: CASSTGLVLYF
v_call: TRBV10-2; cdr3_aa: CASRGLTSINYNEQFF
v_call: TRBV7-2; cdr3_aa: CASSSTGGWNIQYF
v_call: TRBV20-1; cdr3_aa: CSASGGTEAFF
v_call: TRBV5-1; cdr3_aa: CASSGGGGQNTEAFF
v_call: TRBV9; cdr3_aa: CASSVEPGTHEQYF
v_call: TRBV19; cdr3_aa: CASSIEGTSGLNEQFF
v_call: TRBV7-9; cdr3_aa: CASSQGQNSYEQYF
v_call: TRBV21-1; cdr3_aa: CAAPYDGYTF